Below are 27 T cell receptor beta chains sequenced from a single sample in a study of cytomegalovirus exposure and HLA in healthy donors. This PCR relied on a set of 60 Vbeta primers and 13 Jbeta primers. Profiling relied on immunoSEQ multiplex PCR, and the TCRdb table lists in-frame clones only, not all of them. The sample consists of around 180,000 clones, almost 85% of them appearing once. The sample consisted of PBMCs. These receptors were collected from a boy younger than 18 in good health and CMV-seronegative.

The rearrangement joins TRBV27 to TRBJ2-7; 7 bases fit TRBD1. In germline, CDR1 is MNHEY, CDR2 SMNVEV (reference sequence). Unmatched junction bases numbered 4, after V lost 6 bases and J lost 2 bases. The CDR3 has 13 residues. CDR3 in amino acids: CASSTGVTYEQYF. The CDR3 region has the DNA TGTGCCAGCAGCACAGGGGTCACCTACGAGCAGTACTTC.

This clone was recorded once. V is TRBV19 and J is TRBJ1-5; no definite D call. The CDR3 sequence is 14 residues long. V lost 9 bases and J 6 bases, leaving 18 bases between the germline ends. CDR1 and CDR2 (germline): LNHDA, SQIVND (reference sequence). CDR3: CASTQQPGSQPQHF. In nucleotides, the CDR3 is TGTGCCAGCACACAACAACCGGGGAGTCAGCCCCAGCATTTT.

V usage is TRBV5-1 and J usage is TRBJ2-7; 13 bases line up with TRBD2. CDR3 size: 17 residues. J gave up 7 bases and V 4 bases, and 14 bases lay outside the gene matches. The germline V gene has CDR1 SGHRS and CDR2 YFSETQ. The DNA of the CDR3 is TGCGCCAGCAGCGGAACGGGACTAGCGGGATCGCCGAGTGAGCAGTACTTC. This codes for CASSGTGLAGSPSEQYF.

This clone occurred a few times. The rearrangement uses TRBV6-5 and TRBJ2-7; the match to TRBD2 covers 11 bases. V lost 10 bases and J lost 4; bases outside the gene matches: 9. Germline CDR1 reads MNHEY; CDR2 reads SVGAGI. The CDR3 extends over 14 amino acids. CDR3 region: CAKDETSGMYEQYF. CDR3 DNA: TGTGCCAAGGACGAGACTAGCGGGATGTACGAGCAGTACTTC.

The CDR3 reads CASSEWTSGGEAKNIQYF. The CDR3 DNA is TGTGCCAGCAGTGAATGGACTAGCGGGGGGGAAGCCAAAAACATTCAGTACTTC. The chain carries TRBV6-1 and TRBJ2-4; 15 bases are shared with TRBD2. CDR3 length: 18 amino acids. The ends lost 2 bases at V and 0 bases at J; junction bases unmatched: 2. The germline gives CDR1 MNHNS, CDR2 SASEGT.

V and J are TRBV7-9 and TRBJ1-1; D possibly corresponds to TRBD1 (5 bases). V was shortened by 5 bases and J by 7 bases, with 11 bases between the two germline ends. Looked up from germline, CDR1 is SEHNR and CDR2 is FQNEAQ (reference sequence). The CDR3 is 12 amino acids. The CDR3 protein is CASSSQGNEAFF. Here the CDR3 DNA reads TGTGCCAGCAGCAGCCAGGGAAATGAAGCTTTCTTT. Full variable domain (rest looked up from reference TRBV7-9 and TRBJ1-1): DTGVSQNPRHKITKRGQNVTFRCDPISEHNRLYWYRQTLGQGPEFLTYFQNEAQLEKSRLLSDRFSAERPKGSFSTLEIQRTEQGDSAMYLCASSSQGNEAFFGQGTRLTVV.

The rearrangement uses TRBV10-3 and TRBJ2-7; TRBD1 aligns across 7 bases. This CDR3 region has 13 residues. The junction had 11 bases not matched to a gene; V was cut back by 11 bases and J by 4 bases. Per germline, CDR1 ENHRY and CDR2 SYGVKD. Written as DNA, the CDR3 is TGTGCCGTCGGGGACAGTTTACTATACGAGCAGTACTTC. Translation: CAVGDSLLYEQYF.

V gene TRBV7-8 combines with J gene TRBJ2-7, with a weak D call TRBD1 (5 bases). This CDR3 spans 15 amino acids. Germline assignment: CDR1 SGHVS and CDR2 FQNEAQ. V lost 7 bases and J lost 3, with 19 bases in between. CDR3 sequence reads: CASTQNRTRVYEQYF. The CDR3, as DNA: TGTGCCAGCACCCAGAACCGAACCAGGGTCTACGAGCAGTACTTC.

The chain uses TRBV7-9 and TRBJ2-1; D is uncertain. There are 15 residues in the CDR3. The germline gives CDR1 SEHNR, CDR2 FQNEAQ (reference sequence). Trimming stripped 7 bases from V and 10 bases from J, with 23 bases between. Here the CDR3 DNA reads TGTGCCAGCACCCCCTACCCTACAGTTTACGGCGAGCAGTTCTTC. Protein sequence: CASTPYPTVYGEQFF.

The chain uses TRBV29-1 and TRBJ1-2; D is perhaps TRBD1 (5 bases). Trimming took off 7 bases at V and 4 bases at J, with 13 bases between the two ends. There are 12 residues in the CDR3. From germline, CDR1 is SQVTM and CDR2 ANQGSEA. The CDR3 spells CSANDRAYGYTF. The DNA of the CDR3 is TGCAGCGCTAATGACAGAGCCTATGGCTACACCTTC.

Points on this clone: A read error may produce the germline difference seen at one junction end. The chain uses TRBV27 and TRBJ1-3; D is perhaps TRBD1 (5 bases). The CDR3 totals 15 residues. Germline lookup yields CDR1 MNHEY and CDR2 SMNVEV (reference sequence). The CDR3 DNA reads TGTACCAGCAGTCACGACAGAAACCCTGGAAACACCATATATTTT. Translation gives CTSSHDRNPGNTIYF.

The chain is built from TRBV28 and TRBJ1-1; D is uncertain. V shed 8 bases and J shed 6 bases, with 16 bases lying between them. Germline CDR1 reads MDHEN; CDR2 reads SYDVKM. The CDR3 has 13 amino acids. The CDR3 protein is CASRQSGQAEAFF. The CDR3 nucleotides are TGTGCCAGCCGCCAAAGTGGGCAGGCTGAAGCTTTCTTT.

The chain recombines TRBV9 with TRBJ2-3, with a tentative D call TRBD1 (6 bases). Trimming took 7 bases from V and 7 from J, leaving 10 bases between them. Per germline, CDR1 SGDLS and CDR2 YYNGEE. The CDR3 loop spans 11 amino acids. CDR3 in DNA: TGTGCCAGCGGGGGCCGCAATACGCAGTATTTT. As protein: CASGGRNTQYF. Variable domain in full (rest from reference TRBV9 and TRBJ2-3): DSGVTQTPKHLITATGQRVTLRCSPRSGDLSVYWYQQSLDQGLQFLIQYYNGEERAKGNILERFSAQQFPDLHSELNLSSLELGDSALYFCASGGRNTQYFGPGTRLTVL.

The chain links TRBV4-1 to TRBJ2-5; 9 bases agree with TRBD2. The DNA end lines up better with TRBJ2-7; the J call may be wrong. Germline assignment: CDR1 MGHRA and CDR2 YSYEKL. This CDR3 is built from 17 residues. Here the CDR3 reads CASSQGLAGAGAYEQYF. The CDR3 DNA reads as TGCGCCAGCAGCCAAGGATTAGCGGGAGCCGGGGCCTACGAGCAGTACTTC.

The genes are TRBV6-4 and TRBJ2-4; TRBD1 agrees at 8 bases. The CDR3 length is 15 residues. CDR1 and CDR2 (germline): MRHNA, SNTAGT. The junction had 4 bases not matched to a gene; V was cut back by 0 bases and J by 6 bases. Here the CDR3 reads CASSDSAGGSNIQYF. CDR3 coding DNA: TGTGCCAGCAGTGACTCGGCAGGGGGCTCAAACATTCAGTACTTC.

The chain couples TRBV6-5 to TRBJ2-1; D is unclear. The CDR3 runs to 13 residues. V lost 0 bases, J lost 9 bases, and 9 bases lay in between. Germline V gene lookup returns CDR1 MNHEY and CDR2 SVGAGI. CDR3 nucleotides: TGTGCCAGCAGTTACTCTAGTCGCGGTGAGCAGTTCTTC. It is translated as CASSYSSRGEQFF.

The chain links TRBV7-9 to TRBJ2-7; a weak D match, TRBD1 (6 bases). V lost 5 bases to trimming and J lost 0 bases, with 17 bases between them. The CDR3 contains 16 residues. CDR1 is SEHNR and CDR2 is FQNEAQ in the germline V gene (reference sequence). The CDR3 nucleotides read TGTGCCAGCAGCGGTGAACAGGGTCCGGCCTCCTACGAGCAGTACTTC. Its protein product is CASSGEQGPASYEQYF.

This chain joins TRBV9 and TRBJ2-3, with 9 bases aligning to TRBD2. CDR1 is SGDLS and CDR2 is YYNGEE in the germline V gene. V lost 1 base to trimming and J lost 6 bases; unmatched junction nucleotides: 3. This CDR3 is built from 14 residues. The CDR3 region is CASSVSSGDDTQYF. The CDR3, as DNA: TGTGCCAGCAGCGTATCTAGCGGGGATGATACGCAGTATTTT. Looking up the rest from reference TRBV9 and TRBJ2-3 gives the full variable domain: DSGVTQTPKHLITATGQRVTLRCSPRSGDLSVYWYQQSLDQGLQFLIQYYNGEERAKGNILERFSAQQFPDLHSELNLSSLELGDSALYFCASSVSSGDDTQYFGPGTRLTVL.

This clone was detected once. The chain couples TRBV4-1 to TRBJ2-3; 8 nucleotides align to TRBD1. Trimming removed 3 bases from V and 5 bases from J; junction bases left unmatched: 4. The CDR3 spans 14 residues. In germline, CDR1 is MGHRA, CDR2 YSYEKL. CDR3 loop: CASSQTGAGDTQYF. The CDR3, as DNA: TGCGCCAGCAGCCAGACAGGGGCTGGAGATACGCAGTATTTT.

This chain links TRBV7-6 with TRBJ2-1, with D perhaps TRBD2 (6 bases). The V gene's germline CDR1 is SGHVS and CDR2 FNYEAQ. The CDR3 runs to 15 residues. V was clipped by 1 base and J by 6 bases, with 13 bases between them. CDR3 residues: CASSLVPGRLNEQFF. DNA for the CDR3: TGTGCCAGCAGCTTAGTTCCCGGGAGACTCAATGAGCAGTTCTTC.

V is TRBV28 and J is TRBJ1-2; unclear D gene. From germline, CDR1 is MDHEN and CDR2 SYDVKM. The V and J ends lost 3 bases and 2 bases respectively, with 7 bases between them. The CDR3 consists of 13 residues. As DNA, the CDR3 is TGTGCCAGCAGTTTTGGGCAGAACTATGGCTACACCTTC. Translating gives CASSFGQNYGYTF.

The CDR3 DNA reads as TGTGCCAGCAGCAGCGGACTAGCGGGAGTCTCCGAGCAGTACTTC. Protein product: CASSSGLAGVSEQYF. The chain combines TRBV5-5 with TRBJ2-7, with 13 bases matching TRBD2. V was pared by 4 bases and J by 6 bases, with 7 bases of the junction left unmatched. Germline V CDR1 and CDR2: SGHKS, YYEKEE (reference sequence). The CDR3 runs 15 residues.

This clone was counted a single time. V is TRBV27 and J is TRBJ2-7; 8 bases map to TRBD1. The CDR3 is made up of 15 amino acids. Germline CDR1 reads MNHEY; CDR2 reads SMNVEV (reference sequence). J gave up 1 base and V 6 bases, and 8 bases lay outside the gene matches. The DNA for the CDR3 is TGTGCCAGCAGGACAGGGGAGGTTGGGTCCTACGAGCAGTACTTC. Its protein product is CASRTGEVGSYEQYF.

V usage is TRBV27 and J usage is TRBJ2-5, with a possible D match to TRBD1 (6 bases). The ends were cut back, 5 bases at V and 2 bases at J, with 18 bases in the middle. The CDR3 totals 16 residues. The germline gives CDR1 MNHEY, CDR2 SMNVEV (reference sequence). DNA of the CDR3: TGTGCCAGCAGTACGCACAGGGAAACGGAACAAGAGACCCAGTACTTC. Translated, it gives CASSTHRETEQETQYF.

The chain carries TRBV7-2 and TRBJ2-7, with D possibly being TRBD2 (7 bases). Trimming took off 2 bases at V and 5 bases at J, with 25 bases between the two ends. The CDR3 covers 18 residues. Germline V gene data show CDR1 as SGHTA and CDR2 as FQGNSA. Here the CDR3 reads CASSLLGGARRGRDEQYF. For the CDR3, the DNA is TGTGCCAGCAGCTTACTAGGGGGGGCCCGCCGGGGTAGGGACGAGCAGTACTTC.

This clone was detected only a few times. This chain uses TRBV6-6 with TRBJ1-1; D is perhaps TRBD1 (6 bases). The CDR3 loop spans 16 amino acids. Looked up from germline, CDR1 is MNHNY and CDR2 is SVGAGI (reference sequence). V gave up 3 bases and J gave up 0 bases, with 14 bases separating them. CDR3 coding DNA: TGTGCCAGCAGTTATCTGGGGGCAGGGATGAACACTGAAGCTTTCTTT. The encoded protein is CASSYLGAGMNTEAFF.

The chain carries TRBV15 and TRBJ2-1; 10 nucleotides line up with TRBD2. The CDR3 consists of 16 residues. V lost 5 bases, J lost 5 bases, and 9 bases stayed unmatched. CDR1 is LNHNV and CDR2 is YYDKDF in the germline V gene (reference sequence). CDR3 DNA sequence: TGTGCCACCAGCGGGCTAACTAGCGGGGAAAACAATGAGCAGTTCTTC. As protein: CATSGLTSGENNEQFF.